This TCR beta chain was sequenced during a study of graft-versus-host responses after intestinal transplantation. Study overall: Transplant types were multivisceral, liver-intestinal, or isolated intestinal. Anti-thymocyte globulin induction preceded roughly 3 years of tacrolimus and steroid maintenance in all recipients.

Notes on the study in general: In recipient marrow, GvH clones were found, and some appeared first in ileum or blood.

Comment on this clone: Its antigen is unidentified.

Germline-derived CDR1 and CDR2 are WNHNN and SYGVQD (reference sequence). CDR3 length: 14 residues. Trimming stripped 5 bases from V and 1 base from J, with 9 bases between. Generated by immunoSEQ multiplex PCR, the TCRdb table keeps only in-frame clones and is missing some. The repertoire holds around 130,000 clones, with around nine tenths as singletons. V gene TRBV10-1 combines with J gene TRBJ2-1; D is undetermined. The source of this sequence is a human donor who received an intestinal transplant. Specimen: unstimulated CD4+ T cells sorted from spleen or lymph node cells, collected before intestinal transplant. In DNA, the CDR3 is TGCGCCAGCAGTCCAGCCCTATCCTACAATGAGCAGTTCTTC. The encoded protein is CASSPALSYNEQFF.